In its sample, the clone carrying this T cell receptor (beta chain) was seen once. Germline V gene lookup returns CDR1 MNHEY and CDR2 SVGAGI. The CDR3 has 13 residues. With 7 bases removed from V and 7 bases from J, the gap between germline ends came to 16 bases. The data derive from a study of blood T cell repertoires in COVID-19. For the study at large: Sites across the United States, Italy and Spain contributed samples from acute and convalescent COVID-19. T cells, B-cell-depleted T cells, or PBMCs supplied cDNA or gDNA.

In the authors' methods: Estimates of nucleated cell counts were drawn from the amplification of reference gene primers. Here immunoSEQ multiplex PCR was the method, and the copy in TCRdb shows in-frame clones only, minus some. V and J calls and clone size come straight from that table; D and trimming were deduced from the DNA. The sample yields approximately 280,000 clones, about 89% seen once. J is TRBJ1-2 and V is TRBV6-5; D is ambiguous. This receptor was taken from a man aged 35 to 55 with acute or convalescent COVID-19. The sequencing input was peripheral blood. The CDR3 reads CASNLLEVGGYTF. CDR3 coding DNA: TGTGCCAGCAACCTCCTCGAGGTTGGTGGCTACACCTTC.